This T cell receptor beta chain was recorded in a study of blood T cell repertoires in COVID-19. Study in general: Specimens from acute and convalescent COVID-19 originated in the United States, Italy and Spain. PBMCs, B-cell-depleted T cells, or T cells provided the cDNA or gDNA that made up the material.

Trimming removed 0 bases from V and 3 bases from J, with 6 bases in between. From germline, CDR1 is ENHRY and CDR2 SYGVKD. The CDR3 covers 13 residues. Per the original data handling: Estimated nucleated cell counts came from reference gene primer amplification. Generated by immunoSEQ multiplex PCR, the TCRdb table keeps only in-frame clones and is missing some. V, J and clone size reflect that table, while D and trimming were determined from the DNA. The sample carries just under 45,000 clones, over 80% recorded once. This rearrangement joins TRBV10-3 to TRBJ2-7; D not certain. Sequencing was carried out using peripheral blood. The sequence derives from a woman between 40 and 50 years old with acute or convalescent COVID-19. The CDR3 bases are TGTGCCATCAGTGAGTCGGCAGACTACGAGCAGTACTTC. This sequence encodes CAISESADYEQYF.